This TCR beta chain was retrieved from a study of response to subunit inactivated influenza vaccine. Trimming left V 5 bases short and J 4 bases short, with 12 bases between. CDR3 length: 14 amino acids. TCRdb re-called the RT-PCR reads through MiXCR, storing one row per CDR3 protein. In the table there are about 650,000 distinct CDR3 sequences, 12% to 15% of which are singletons. Findings and caveats of the study: The authors suggested that every seasonal influenza vaccination recruits few new T cells.

A word on this clonotype: Antigen: not known.

The rearrangement uses TRBV12-3 or TRBV12-4 and TRBJ2-1, with unresolved D. The source was PBMCs from blood, collected 14 days before vaccination. The clonotype was recovered from a man aged 45-65 years who received an inactivated influenza vaccine. Here the CDR3 DNA reads TGTGCCAGCAGTCCCCGGGCCCTTTACAATGAGCAGTTCTTC. Translating it yields CASSPRALYNEQFF.